The source of this T cell receptor beta chain is a study of regulatory T cells in long-lasting Graves disease. Study-level points and caveats: Exclusively peripheral blood, rather than thyroid tissue, was studied. TRBV28 was favored in persistent disease, as were TRBJ1-2 and TRBJ2-5.

The CDR3 extends over 16 amino acids. CDR1 is MNHEY, CDR2 SMNVEV, per germline (reference sequence). Time point given: newly diagnosed GD, antithyroid drugs for less than 3 months. Extracted RNA from PBMCs served as the source of the TCR library. With iRepertoire HTBI primers and Arm-PCR of CDR3 regions, TCR beta libraries were built. TCRdb itself ran the multiplex PCR reads through MiXCR, one entry per CDR3 protein. The sample has some 410,000 distinct CDR3 sequences; about 16% are singletons. On this clonotype itself: Its antigen is undetermined. Its ends do not fully match the called genes, so a read error is possible.

These data were also filed under a second study, of T cells in Graves' hyperthyroidism and ophthalmopathy. From that paper: Using the HTBI primer set, a first-round RT-PCR was run on the TCR CDR3. Most clonotypes expanded in the thyroid (above 0.001) were also present in blood.

V and J are TRBV27 and TRBJ2-6, with TRBD1 matching over 8 bases. The sequencing here drew on peripheral blood mononuclear cells (PBMCs), taken at new diagnosis, from a patient treated with antithyroid drugs. The clonotype was recovered from a woman in her 30s with Graves disease. The CDR3 is CASRTGTFSGASVLTF. The CDR3 nucleotides are TGTGCCAGTCGGACAGGGACTTTCTCTGGGGCCAGCGTCCTGACTTTC. Combining the CDR3 with reference TRBV27 and TRBJ2-6 gives the whole variable domain EAQVTQNPRYLITVTGKKLTVTCSQNMNHEYMSWYRQDPGLGLRQIYYSMNVEVTDKGDVPEGYKVSRKEKRNFPLILESPSPNQTSLYFCASRTGTFSGASVLTFGAGSRLTVL.